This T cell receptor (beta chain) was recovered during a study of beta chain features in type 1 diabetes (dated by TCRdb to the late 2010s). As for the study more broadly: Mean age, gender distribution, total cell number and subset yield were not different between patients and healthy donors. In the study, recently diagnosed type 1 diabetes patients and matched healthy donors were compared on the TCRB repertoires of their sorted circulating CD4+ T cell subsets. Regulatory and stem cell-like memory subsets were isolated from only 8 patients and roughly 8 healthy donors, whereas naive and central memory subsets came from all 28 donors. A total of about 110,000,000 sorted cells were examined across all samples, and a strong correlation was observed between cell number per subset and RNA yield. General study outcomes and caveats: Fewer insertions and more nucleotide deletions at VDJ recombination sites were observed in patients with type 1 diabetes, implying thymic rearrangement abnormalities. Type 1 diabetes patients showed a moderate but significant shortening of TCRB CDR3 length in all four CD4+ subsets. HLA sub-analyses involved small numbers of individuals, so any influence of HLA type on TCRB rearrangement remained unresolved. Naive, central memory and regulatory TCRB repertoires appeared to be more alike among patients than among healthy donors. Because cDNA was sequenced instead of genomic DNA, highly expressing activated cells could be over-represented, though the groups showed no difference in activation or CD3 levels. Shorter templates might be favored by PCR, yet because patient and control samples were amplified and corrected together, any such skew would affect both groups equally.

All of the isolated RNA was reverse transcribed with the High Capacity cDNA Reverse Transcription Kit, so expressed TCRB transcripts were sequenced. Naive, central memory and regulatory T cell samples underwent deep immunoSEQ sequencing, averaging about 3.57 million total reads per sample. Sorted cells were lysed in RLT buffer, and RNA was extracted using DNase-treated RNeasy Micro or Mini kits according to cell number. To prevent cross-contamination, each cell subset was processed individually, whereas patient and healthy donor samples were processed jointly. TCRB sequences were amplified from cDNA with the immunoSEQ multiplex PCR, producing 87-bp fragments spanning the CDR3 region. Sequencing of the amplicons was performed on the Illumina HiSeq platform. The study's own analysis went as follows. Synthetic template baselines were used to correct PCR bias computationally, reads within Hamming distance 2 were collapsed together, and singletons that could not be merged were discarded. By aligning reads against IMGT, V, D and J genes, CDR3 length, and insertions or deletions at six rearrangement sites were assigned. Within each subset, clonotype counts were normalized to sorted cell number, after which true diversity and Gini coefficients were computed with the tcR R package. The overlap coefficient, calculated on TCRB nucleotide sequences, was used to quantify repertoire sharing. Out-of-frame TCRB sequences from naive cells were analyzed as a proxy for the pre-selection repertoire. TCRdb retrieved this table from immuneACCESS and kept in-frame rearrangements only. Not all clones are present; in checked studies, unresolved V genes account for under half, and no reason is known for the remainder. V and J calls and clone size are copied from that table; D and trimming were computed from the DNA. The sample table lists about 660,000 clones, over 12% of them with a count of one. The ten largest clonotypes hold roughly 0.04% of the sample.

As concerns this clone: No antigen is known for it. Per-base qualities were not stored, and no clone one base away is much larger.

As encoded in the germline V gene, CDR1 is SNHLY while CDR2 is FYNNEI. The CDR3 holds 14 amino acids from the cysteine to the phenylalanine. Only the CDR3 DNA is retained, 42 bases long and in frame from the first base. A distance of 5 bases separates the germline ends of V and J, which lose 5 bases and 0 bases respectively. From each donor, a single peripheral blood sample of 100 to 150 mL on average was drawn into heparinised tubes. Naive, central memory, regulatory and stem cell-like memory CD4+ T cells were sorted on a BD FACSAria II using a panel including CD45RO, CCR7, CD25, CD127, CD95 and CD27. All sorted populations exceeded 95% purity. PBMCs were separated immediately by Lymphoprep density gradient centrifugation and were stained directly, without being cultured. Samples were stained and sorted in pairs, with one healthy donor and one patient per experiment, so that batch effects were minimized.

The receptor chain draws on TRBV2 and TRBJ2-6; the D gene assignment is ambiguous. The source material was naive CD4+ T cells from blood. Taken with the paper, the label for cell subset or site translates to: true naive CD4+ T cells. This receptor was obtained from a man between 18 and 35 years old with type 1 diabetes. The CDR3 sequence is CASSTVSGANVLTF. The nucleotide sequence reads TGTGCCAGCAGTACAGTCTCTGGGGCCAACGTCCTGACTTTC.